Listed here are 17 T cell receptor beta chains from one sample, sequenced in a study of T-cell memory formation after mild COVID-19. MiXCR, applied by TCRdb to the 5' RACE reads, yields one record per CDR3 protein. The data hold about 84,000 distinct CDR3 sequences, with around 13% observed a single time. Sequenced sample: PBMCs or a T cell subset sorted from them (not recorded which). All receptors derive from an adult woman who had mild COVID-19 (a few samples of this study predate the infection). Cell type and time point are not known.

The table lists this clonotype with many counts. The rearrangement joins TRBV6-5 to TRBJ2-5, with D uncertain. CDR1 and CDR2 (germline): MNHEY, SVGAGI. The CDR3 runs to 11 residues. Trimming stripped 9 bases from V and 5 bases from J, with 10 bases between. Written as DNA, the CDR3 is TGTGCCAGTTGGTCCGGCGAGACCCAGTACTTC. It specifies CASWSGETQYF.

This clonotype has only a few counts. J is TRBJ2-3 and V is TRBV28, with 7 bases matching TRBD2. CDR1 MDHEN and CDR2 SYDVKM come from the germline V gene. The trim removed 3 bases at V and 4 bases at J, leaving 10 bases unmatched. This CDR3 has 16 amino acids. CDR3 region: CASSLVAGALSDTQYF. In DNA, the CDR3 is TGTGCCAGCAGTTTGGTGGCGGGAGCCTTATCAGATACGCAGTATTTT.

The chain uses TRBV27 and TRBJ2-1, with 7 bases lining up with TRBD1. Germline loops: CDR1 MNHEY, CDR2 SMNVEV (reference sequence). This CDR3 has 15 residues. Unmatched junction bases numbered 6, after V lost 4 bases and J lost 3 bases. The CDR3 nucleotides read TGTGCCAGCAGTTCCCACCGGACAGGCTACAATGAGCAGTTCTTC. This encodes CASSSHRTGYNEQFF.

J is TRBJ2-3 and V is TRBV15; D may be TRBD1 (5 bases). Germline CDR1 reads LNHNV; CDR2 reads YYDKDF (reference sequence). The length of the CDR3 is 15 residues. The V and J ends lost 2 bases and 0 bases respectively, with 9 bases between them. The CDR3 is CATSRLKGSTDTQYF. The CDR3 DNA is TGTGCCACCAGCAGATTAAAGGGGAGCACAGATACGCAGTATTTT.

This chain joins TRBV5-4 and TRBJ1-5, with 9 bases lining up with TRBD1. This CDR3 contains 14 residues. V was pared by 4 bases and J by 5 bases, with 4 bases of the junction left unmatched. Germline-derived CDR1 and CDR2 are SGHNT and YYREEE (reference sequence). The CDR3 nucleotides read TGTGCCAGCAGCCCCGGGACAGGGTATCAGCCCCAGCATTTT. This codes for CASSPGTGYQPQHF.

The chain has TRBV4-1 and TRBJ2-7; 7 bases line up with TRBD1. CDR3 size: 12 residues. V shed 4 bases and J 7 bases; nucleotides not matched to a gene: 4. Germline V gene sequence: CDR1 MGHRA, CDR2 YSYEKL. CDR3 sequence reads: CASSPTGLEQYF. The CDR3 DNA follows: TGCGCCAGCAGCCCGACAGGGTTAGAGCAGTACTTC.

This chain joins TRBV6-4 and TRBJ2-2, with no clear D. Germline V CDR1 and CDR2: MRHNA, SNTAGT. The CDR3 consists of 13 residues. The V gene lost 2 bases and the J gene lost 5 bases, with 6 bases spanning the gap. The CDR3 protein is CASSDKLTGELFF. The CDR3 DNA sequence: TGTGCCAGCAGTGACAAGTTGACCGGGGAGCTGTTTTTT.

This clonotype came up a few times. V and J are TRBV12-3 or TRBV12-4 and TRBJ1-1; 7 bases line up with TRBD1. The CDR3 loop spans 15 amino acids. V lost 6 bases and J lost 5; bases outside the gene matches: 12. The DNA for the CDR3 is TGTGCCAGCAGCACACCCGGACAGGCTAAGACTGAAGCTTTCTTT. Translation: CASSTPGQAKTEAFF.

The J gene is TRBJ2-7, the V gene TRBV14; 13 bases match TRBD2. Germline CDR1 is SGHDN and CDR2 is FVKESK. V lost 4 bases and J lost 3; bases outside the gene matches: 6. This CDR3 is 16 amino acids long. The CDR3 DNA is TGTGCCAGCAGCCGACGGACTAGCGGGAGTTACTACGAGCAGTACTTC. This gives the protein CASSRRTSGSYYEQYF.

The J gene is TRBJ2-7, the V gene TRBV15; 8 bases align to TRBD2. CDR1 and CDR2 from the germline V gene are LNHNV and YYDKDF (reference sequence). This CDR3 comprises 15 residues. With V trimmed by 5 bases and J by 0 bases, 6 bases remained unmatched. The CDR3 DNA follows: TGTGCCACCAGCGGCCCCGGGACTAGCTCCTACGAGCAGTACTTC. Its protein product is CATSGPGTSSYEQYF.

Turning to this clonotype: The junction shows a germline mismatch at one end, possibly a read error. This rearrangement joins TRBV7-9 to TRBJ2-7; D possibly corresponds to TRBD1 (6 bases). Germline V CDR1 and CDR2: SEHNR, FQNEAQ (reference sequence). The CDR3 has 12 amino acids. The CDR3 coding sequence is TGTGCCAGCAGCTCAACCCCAAGGACAGCCCTCTTC. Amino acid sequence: CASSSTPRTALF.

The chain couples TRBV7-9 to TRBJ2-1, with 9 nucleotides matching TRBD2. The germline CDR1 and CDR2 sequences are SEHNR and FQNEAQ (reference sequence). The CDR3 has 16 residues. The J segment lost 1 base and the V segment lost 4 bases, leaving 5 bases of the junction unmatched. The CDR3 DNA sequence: TGTGCCAGCAGCTCTCTAGCGGGGTTGTCCTACAATGAGCAGTTCTTC. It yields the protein CASSSLAGLSYNEQFF.

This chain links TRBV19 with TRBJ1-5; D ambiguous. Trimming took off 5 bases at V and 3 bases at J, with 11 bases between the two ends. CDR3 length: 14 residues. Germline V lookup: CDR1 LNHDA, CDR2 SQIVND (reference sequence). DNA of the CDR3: TGTGCCAGTAGTTTCCGAAGGTACAATCAGCCCCAGCATTTT. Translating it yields CASSFRRYNQPQHF.

The CDR3 DNA follows: TGTGCCAGCAGCTTAGGGCAGGGCCACTTCACCTACGAGCAGTACTTC. Protein: CASSLGQGHFTYEQYF. The V and J genes are TRBV13 and TRBJ2-7; the D gene is possibly TRBD1 (5 bases). The CDR3 is 16 residues long. The V end lost 0 bases, the J end lost 2 bases, and 14 bases lay between the germline ends. Germline assignment: CDR1 PRHDT and CDR2 FYEKMQ (reference sequence).

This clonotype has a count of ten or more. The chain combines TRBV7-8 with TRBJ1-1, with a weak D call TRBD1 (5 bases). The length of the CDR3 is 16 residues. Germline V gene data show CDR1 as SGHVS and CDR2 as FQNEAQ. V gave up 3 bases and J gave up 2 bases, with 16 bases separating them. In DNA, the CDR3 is TGTGCCAGCAGCTTCGGGAGTGGGGGAGCTAACACTGAAGCTTTCTTT. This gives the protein CASSFGSGGANTEAFF.

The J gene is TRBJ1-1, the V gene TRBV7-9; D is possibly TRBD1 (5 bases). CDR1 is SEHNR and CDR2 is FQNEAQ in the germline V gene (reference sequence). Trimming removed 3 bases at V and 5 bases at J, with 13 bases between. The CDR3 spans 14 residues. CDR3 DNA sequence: TGTGCCAGCAGCTTTTACGGGGCTGGAACTGAAGCTTTCTTT. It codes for CASSFYGAGTEAFF.

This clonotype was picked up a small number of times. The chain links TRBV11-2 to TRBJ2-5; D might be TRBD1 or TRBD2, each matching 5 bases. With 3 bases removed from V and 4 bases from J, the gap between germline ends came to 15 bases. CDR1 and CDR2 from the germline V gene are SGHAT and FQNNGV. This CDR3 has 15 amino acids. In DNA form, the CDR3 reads TGTGCCAGCAGCTTTCCGGGGCGACGGGGAGAGACCCAGTACTTC. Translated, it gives CASSFPGRRGETQYF.